The clone carrying this T cell receptor (beta chain) was observed many times. Its antigen is unidentified. Time point indicated: newly diagnosed GD, antithyroid drugs for less than 3 months. With RNA extracted from PBMCs as input, the TCR library was made. The data are from a study of regulatory T cells in long-lasting Graves disease. In building TCR beta libraries, iRepertoire HTBI primers were used together with Arm-PCR of CDR3 regions. From the multiplex PCR reads, TCRdb called clonotypes with MiXCR, one entry per CDR3 protein. Of about 500,000 distinct CDR3 sequences in the sample, around 16% were seen once. Study findings and constraints: Shared public clonotypes totalled fewer than 3,000 in persistent patients, compared with 966 in new patients.

Trimming at V came to 4 bases and at J to 5 bases, leaving 12 bases not matched to a gene. The CDR3 length is 17 residues. From germline, CDR1 is LGHDT and CDR2 YNNKEL (reference sequence). These data were also reused for a study on T cells in Graves' hyperthyroidism and ophthalmopathy. That work adds: An initial round of RT-PCR targeting the TCR CDR3 relied on the HTBI primer set. Expanded thyroid clonotypes (above 0.001) were mostly also found in blood.

This TCR came from a man between 35 and 55 years old with Graves disease. The chain has TRBV3-1 and TRBJ2-3; 10 bases match TRBD2. The sample was peripheral blood mononuclear cells (PBMCs), taken at new diagnosis, from a patient treated with antithyroid drugs. The DNA of the CDR3 is TGTGCCAGCAGCCTCGGGGCCCTAGCGGGAGCGGGAGATACGCAGTATTTT. Translation gives CASSLGALAGAGDTQYF.